What follows describes a single TCR beta chain. The TCRbeta library was prepared with unique molecular identifiers. From the PCR reads, TCRdb called clonotypes with MiXCR, one entry per CDR3 protein. In the table there are 260,000 or so distinct CDR3 sequences, approximately 12% of which are singletons. These data belong to a study of T-cell reconstitution after alpha-beta-depleted transplantation in children. CDR3 length: 13 residues. Trimming removed 6 bases at V and 0 bases at J, with 11 bases between. Germline loops: CDR1 DFQATT, CDR2 SNEGSKA (reference sequence). This clonotype was sampled from a human donor who donated a stem cell graft to a child with acute lymphoblastic leukemia. This sequence joins TRBV20-1 and TRBJ1-2; TRBD1 might be the D (5 bases). The sample was PBMCs from the stem cell graft donor, taken from the stem cell graft. CDR3 sequence reads: CSAGTVTNYGYTF. The CDR3 DNA sequence: TGCAGTGCAGGGACGGTCACTAACTATGGCTACACCTTC.